This T cell receptor (beta chain) was sequenced in a study of OX40 agonist ivuxolimab in advanced cancers. Study overall: The drug used for patients, ivuxolimab, was an agonistic anti-OX40 (CD134) antibody. Patients assigned to dose escalation were diagnosed with hepatocellular carcinoma, melanoma, renal cell or head and neck cancer.

Germline V CDR1 and CDR2: SGHNT, YYREEE (reference sequence). The CDR3 consists of 15 residues. Trimming stripped 4 bases from V and 4 bases from J, with 14 bases between. Using immunoSEQ multiplex PCR, the repertoire was profiled, and TCRdb retains in-frame clones only, with some absent. The data show tens of thousands of clones, about 91% seen once. In its sample, this clone was seen once. The gene calls are TRBV5-4 and TRBJ2-2; a possible D gene is TRBD2 (6 bases). The source material was CD4+ or CD8+ T cells sorted from blood, sampled in a trial of the OX40 agonist ivuxolimab. This sequence originates from an adult with an advanced solid tumor such as melanoma, head and neck, liver or kidney cancer. This chain's CDR3 is CASSIPLGGTGELFF. CDR3 in DNA: TGTGCCAGCAGCATACCCCTGGGGGGCACCGGGGAGCTGTTTTTT.